A selection of T cell receptor beta chains follows, all from one sample in a study of T cell responses to AZD1222 COVID-19 vaccine. Profiling relied on immunoSEQ multiplex PCR, and the TCRdb table lists in-frame clones only, not all of them. The sample holds about 210,000 clones, about 94% seen once. The sample consisted of peripheral blood, taken 28 days after the second dose of the MenACWY control vaccine. These receptors were taken from an adult who received the MenACWY meningococcal vaccine as a control. CDR3s include the opening cysteine and the closing phenylalanine or tryptophan. The order of the fields is J gene, D gene, CDR3 length, V gene, clone size, CDR3 DNA, CDR3 protein. The D gene is left open where the match is weak. Clone size is stated in some rows and not others, as once, few, many or a class when expanded.

TRBJ2-2 NA 14 TRBV4-1 NA TGCGCCAGCAGCCCACCCCTCAGGACCGGGGAGCTGTTTTTT CASSPPLRTGELFF
TRBJ2-7 TRBD1 13 TRBV11-2 NA TGTGCCAGCAGCTTGGCAACAGGGGACGAGCAGTACTTC CASSLATGDEQYF
TRBJ1-5 NA 13 TRBV6-5 NA TGTGCCAGCAGTTACGCGGGCGGTCAGCCCCAGCATTTT CASSYAGGQPQHF
TRBJ2-1 TRBD2 20 TRBV7-3 once TGTGCCAGCAGCAAAGACCCGACTAGCGGGAGAGGAAGCTCCTACAATGAGCAGTTCTTC CASSKDPTSGRGSSYNEQFF
TRBJ2-6 NA 16 TRBV7-3 NA TGTGCCAGCAGCCCCGGACTCCCCCCTGGGGCCAACGTCCTGACTTTC CASSPGLPPGANVLTF
TRBJ2-1 NA 18 TRBV6-7 NA TGTGCCAGCAGCTCACTAGGAGCGGCGGAGGAGCCCTACAATGAGCAGTTCTTC CASSSLGAAEEPYNEQFF
TRBJ1-2 NA 12 TRBV6-6 NA TGTGCCAGCAGTTCGACAGCCCTCGGCTACACCTTC CASSSTALGYTF
TRBJ1-1 NA 16 TRBV7-8 few TGTGCCAGCAGCTTACAAAAGGGCCACTTGAACACTGAAGCTTTCTTT CASSLQKGHLNTEAFF
TRBJ2-3 NA 15 TRBV14 NA TGTGCCAGCAGCCCCGCCCTAGCGAGCACAGATACGCAGTATTTT CASSPALASTDTQYF
TRBJ1-1 NA 13 TRBV7-3 once TGTGCCAGCAGCTTATATTCTTACACTGAAGCTTTCTTT CASSLYSYTEAFF
TRBJ1-2 NA 11 TRBV7-9 NA TGTGCCAGCAGCTTAGAACGCTCGTACACCTTC CASSLERSYTF
TRBJ2-1 NA 10 TRBV2 NA TGTGCCTCCAGGGGAGGTGAGCAGTTCTTC CASRGGEQFF
TRBJ2-7 NA 12 TRBV12-3/TRBV12-4 NA TGTGCCAGCAGTTACGAGAGGAGTTTATTGGACTTC CASSYERSLLDF
TRBJ2-1 TRBD2 16 TRBV7-9 NA TGTGCCAGCAACGTGGGGACTAGCGGGACCAACAATGAGCAGTTCTTC CASNVGTSGTNNEQFF
TRBJ1-2 NA 14 TRBV27 NA TGTGCCAGCAGTCTACAAGGAGGGAACTATGGCTACACCTTC CASSLQGGNYGYTF
TRBJ1-5 NA 15 TRBV28 once TGTGCCAGCAGAACGAGGGGAAGCAGCAATCAGCCCCAGCATTTT CASRTRGSSNQPQHF
TRBJ2-6 NA 17 TRBV27 NA TGTGCCAGCAGTTTCTCCGCCGGGGGCGGTGGGGCCAACGTCCTGACTTTC CASSFSAGGGGANVLTF
TRBJ2-5 NA 15 TRBV6-5 once TGTGCCAGCAGTTACTCGGGGGACTACCAAGAGACCCAGTACTTC CASSYSGDYQETQYF
TRBJ2-7 NA 14 TRBV5-4 NA TGTGCCAGCAGCTTGGAAGGGGGCTCCTACGAGCAGTACTTC CASSLEGGSYEQYF
TRBJ2-3 NA 11 TRBV5-6 NA TGTGCCAGCAGCTTCCTTGATACGCAGTATTTT CASSFLDTQYF
TRBJ2-7 TRBD2 14 TRBV6-5 NA TGTGCCAGCAGCTTGACTAGCGGGGCCTACGAGCAGTACTTC CASSLTSGAYEQYF
TRBJ1-2 NA 15 TRBV29-1 NA TGCAGCGTTGAACCAGGTGGCCAGGGGACCATGGGCTACACCTTC CSVEPGGQGTMGYTF
TRBJ2-3 NA 13 TRBV14 NA TGTGCCAGCAGCAATCTACCCACAGATACGCAGTATTTT CASSNLPTDTQYF
TRBJ1-2 NA 15 TRBV13 NA TGTGCCAGCAGCTTAAATTCCGGAGGGGACTATGGCTACACCTTC CASSLNSGGDYGYTF
TRBJ1-4 NA 13 TRBV28 once TGTGCCAGCAGTAGAACGGAGGAGGAAAAACTGTTTTTT CASSRTEEEKLFF
TRBJ2-7 NA 14 TRBV9 NA TGTGCCAGCAGCGTAGATCCAGCGACCTACGAGCAGTACTTC CASSVDPATYEQYF
TRBJ2-1 TRBD2 16 TRBV5-1 once TGCGCCAGCAGCTTAACCGGGACTAGCTCCTACAATGAGCAGTTCTTC CASSLTGTSSYNEQFF
TRBJ2-1 TRBD2 14 TRBV19 NA TGTGCCAGTAGTATAGTCGGGGGGAGTGATGAGCAGTTCTTC CASSIVGGSDEQFF
TRBJ2-2 NA 16 TRBV7-8 NA TGTGCCAGCAGAGCTATGGGGGGCCTGAACACCGGGGAGCTGTTTTTT CASRAMGGLNTGELFF
TRBJ1-3 NA 14 TRBV7-9 NA TGTGCCAGCAGTTTCTTATCCCGTTTGGACACCATATATTTT CASSFLSRLDTIYF
TRBJ2-2 TRBD1 14 TRBV6-2/TRBV6-3 once TGTGCCAGCAGTCCCGACAGGGGTAGCGGGGAGCTGTTTTTT CASSPDRGSGELFF
TRBJ1-1 NA 12 TRBV12-3/TRBV12-4 NA TGTGCCAGCACAATGTTGAACACTGAAGCTTTCTTT CASTMLNTEAFF
TRBJ2-1 NA 11 TRBV11-2 NA TGTGCCAGCAGCCTCGAGGATGAGCAGTTCTTC CASSLEDEQFF
TRBJ1-5 NA 16 TRBV28 NA TGTGCCAGCAGTTTATATTCCCGGGACACTCGTCAGCCCCAGCATTTT CASSLYSRDTRQPQHF
TRBJ1-5 NA 14 TRBV24-1 NA TGTGCCACCAGTGAGGCAGGGGACAATCAGCCCCAGCATTTT CATSEAGDNQPQHF
TRBJ2-1 NA 13 TRBV5-8 NA TGTGCCAGCAGCTTGGTTCACTACAATGAGCAGTTCTTC CASSLVHYNEQFF
TRBJ2-7 TRBD2 14 TRBV3-1/TRBV3-2 NA TGTGCCAGCAGCCAAGTGGGAGGGTCCTACGAGCAGTACTTC CASSQVGGSYEQYF
TRBJ1-5 NA 19 TRBV3-1/TRBV3-2 NA TGTGCCAGCAGCCAAGATCAGAACAGGGTTTTCAATAGCAATCAGCCCCAGCATTTT CASSQDQNRVFNSNQPQHF
TRBJ1-1 NA 13 TRBV30 NA TGTGCCTGGACGGGCCAGGCGAACACTGAAGCTTTCTTT CAWTGQANTEAFF
TRBJ1-5 TRBD1 15 TRBV2 NA TGTGCCAGCAGCAAGGACAGGGAACCTTATCAGCCCCAGCATTTT CASSKDREPYQPQHF
TRBJ2-7 TRBD2 15 TRBV11-2 NA TGTGCCAGCAGCTTCAGTAGCGGGGCCGGTTACGAGCAGTACTTC CASSFSSGAGYEQYF
TRBJ1-1 NA 14 TRBV11-2 NA TGTGCCAGCAGCTTAGGCATTTCCTGGGGAGAAGCTTTCTTT CASSLGISWGEAFF
TRBJ1-5 NA 14 TRBV3-1/TRBV3-2 NA TGTGCCAGCAGCCAAGAGAGCGGCGGTCAGCCCCAGCATTTT CASSQESGGQPQHF
TRBJ1-6 NA 13 TRBV15 NA TGTGCCACCGGACGAATCTATAATTCACCCCTCCACTTT CATGRIYNSPLHF
TRBJ1-5 TRBD1 15 TRBV24-1 NA TGTGCCACCGCCAGGGCAGGGGGCCCTAATCAGCCCCAGCATTTT CATARAGGPNQPQHF
TRBJ2-5 TRBD2 15 TRBV6-5 NA TGTGCCAGCAGGCTTAGCGGGGCCCTCCAAGAGACCCAGTACTTC CASRLSGALQETQYF
TRBJ1-1 NA 14 TRBV6-5 NA TGTGCCAGCAGGTCAGCGGCTCGAAATACTGAAGCTTTCTTT CASRSAARNTEAFF
TRBJ2-1 TRBD2 14 TRBV24-1 NA TGTGCCACCAGTGTGACCGGGACTAGCGGTGAGCAGTTCTTC CATSVTGTSGEQFF
TRBJ2-7 TRBD1 16 TRBV6-6 NA TGTGCCAGCAGTTACTCGATACAGGGGCATTCCTACGAGCAGTACTTC CASSYSIQGHSYEQYF
TRBJ2-3 TRBD2 16 TRBV28 NA TGTGCCAGCAGTTTACCCAGCGGGGGGGTCACAGATACGCAGTATTTT CASSLPSGGVTDTQYF
TRBJ2-1 NA 13 TRBV2 NA TGTGCCAGCAGTGAAGTAGGGGGGAATGAGCAGTTCTTC CASSEVGGNEQFF